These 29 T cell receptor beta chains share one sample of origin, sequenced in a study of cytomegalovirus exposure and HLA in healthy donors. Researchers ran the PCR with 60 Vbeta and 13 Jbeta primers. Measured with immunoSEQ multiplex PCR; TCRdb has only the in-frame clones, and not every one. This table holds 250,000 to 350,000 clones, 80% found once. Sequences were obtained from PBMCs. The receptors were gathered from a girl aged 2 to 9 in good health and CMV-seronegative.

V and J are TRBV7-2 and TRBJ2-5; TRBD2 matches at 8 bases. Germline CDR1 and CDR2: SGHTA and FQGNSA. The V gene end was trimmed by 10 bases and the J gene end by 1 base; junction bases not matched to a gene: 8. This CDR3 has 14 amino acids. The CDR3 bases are TGTGCCACCGCCTTCGGGGGGGGCCAAGAGACCCAGTACTTC. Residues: CATAFGGGQETQYF.

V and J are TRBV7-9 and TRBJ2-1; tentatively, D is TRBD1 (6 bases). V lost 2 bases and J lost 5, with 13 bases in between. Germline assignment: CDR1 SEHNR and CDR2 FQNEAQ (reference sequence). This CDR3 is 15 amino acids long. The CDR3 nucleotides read TGTGCCAGCAGCTTAACGGCTGGGACACACAATGAGCAGTTCTTC. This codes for CASSLTAGTHNEQFF.

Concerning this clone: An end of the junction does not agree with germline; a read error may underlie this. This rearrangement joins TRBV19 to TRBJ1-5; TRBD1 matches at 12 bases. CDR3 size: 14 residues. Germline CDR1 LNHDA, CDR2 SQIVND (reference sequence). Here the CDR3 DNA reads TGTGCCAGTAGTACGGGACAGGGGGCGCGAAAGGTTAGTTTT. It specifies CASSTGQGARKVSF.

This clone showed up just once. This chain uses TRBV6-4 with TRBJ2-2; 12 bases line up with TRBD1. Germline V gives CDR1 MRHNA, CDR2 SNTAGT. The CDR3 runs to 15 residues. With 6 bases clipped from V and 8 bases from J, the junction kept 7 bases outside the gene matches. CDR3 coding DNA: TGTGCCAGCAGCCCGGGACAGGGGGCATTTGGGGAGCTGTTTTTT. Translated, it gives CASSPGQGAFGELFF.

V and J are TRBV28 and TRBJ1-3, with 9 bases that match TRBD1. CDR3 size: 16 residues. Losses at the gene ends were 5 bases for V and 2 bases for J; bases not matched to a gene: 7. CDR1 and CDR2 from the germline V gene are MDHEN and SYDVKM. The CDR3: CASSPLQGAAGNTIYF. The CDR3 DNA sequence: TGTGCCAGCAGTCCACTACAGGGGGCAGCTGGAAACACCATATATTTT.

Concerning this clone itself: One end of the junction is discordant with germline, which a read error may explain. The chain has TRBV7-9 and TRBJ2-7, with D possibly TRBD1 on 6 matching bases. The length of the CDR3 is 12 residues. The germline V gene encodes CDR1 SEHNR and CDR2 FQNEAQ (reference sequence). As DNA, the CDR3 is TGTTCCAGTGCAGGGGCCGGCTACGAGCAGTACTTC. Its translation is CSSAGAGYEQYF.

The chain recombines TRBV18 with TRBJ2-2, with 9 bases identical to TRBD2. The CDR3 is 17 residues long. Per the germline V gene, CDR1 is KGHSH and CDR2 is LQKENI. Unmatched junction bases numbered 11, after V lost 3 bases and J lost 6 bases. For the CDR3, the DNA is TGTGCCAGCTCACCGCCAAGCGGCGGGAGGGACTCCGGGGAGCTGTTTTTT. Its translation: CASSPPSGGRDSGELFF. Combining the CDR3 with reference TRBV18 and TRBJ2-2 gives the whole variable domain NAGVMQNPRHLVRRRGQEARLRCSPMKGHSHVYWYRQLPEEGLKFMVYLQKENIIDESGMPKERFSAEFPKEGPSILRIQQVVRGDSAAYFCASSPPSGGRDSGELFFGEGSRLTVL.

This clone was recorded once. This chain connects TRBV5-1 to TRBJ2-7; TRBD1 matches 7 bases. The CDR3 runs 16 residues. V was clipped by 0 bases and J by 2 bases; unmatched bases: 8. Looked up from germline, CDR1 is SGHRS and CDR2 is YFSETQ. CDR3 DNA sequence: TGCGCCAGCAGCTTGGCCCCACAGGGGTCGACCTACGAGCAGTACTTC. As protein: CASSLAPQGSTYEQYF. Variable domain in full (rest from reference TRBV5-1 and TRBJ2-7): KAGVTQTPRYLIKTRGQQVTLSCSPISGHRSVSWYQQTPGQGLQFLFEYFSETQRNKGNFPGRFSGRQFSNSRSEMNVSTLELGDSALYLCASSLAPQGSTYEQYFGPGTRLTVT.

The CDR3 spells CASSPRDINTGELFF. The CDR3 region has the DNA TGTGCCAGTAGTCCCCGGGACATCAACACCGGGGAGCTGTTTTTT. This chain links TRBV19 with TRBJ2-2, with D possibly matching TRBD1 (6 bases). The V gene lost 5 bases and the J gene lost 2 bases, with 12 bases spanning the gap. The V gene's germline CDR1 is LNHDA and CDR2 SQIVND (reference sequence). The CDR3 is 15 amino acids.

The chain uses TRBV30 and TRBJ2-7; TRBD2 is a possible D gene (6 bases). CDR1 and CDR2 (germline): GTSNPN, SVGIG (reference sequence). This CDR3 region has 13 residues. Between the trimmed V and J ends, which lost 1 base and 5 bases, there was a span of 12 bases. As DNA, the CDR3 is TGTGCCTGGAGTGCGGGGGACCCAAACGAGCAGTACTTC. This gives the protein CAWSAGDPNEQYF.

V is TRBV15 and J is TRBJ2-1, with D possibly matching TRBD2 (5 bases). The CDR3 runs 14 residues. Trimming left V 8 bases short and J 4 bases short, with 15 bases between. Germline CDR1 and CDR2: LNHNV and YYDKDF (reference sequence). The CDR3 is CATCTGTDYNEQFF. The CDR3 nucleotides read TGTGCCACCTGTACGGGAACCGATTACAATGAGCAGTTCTTC.

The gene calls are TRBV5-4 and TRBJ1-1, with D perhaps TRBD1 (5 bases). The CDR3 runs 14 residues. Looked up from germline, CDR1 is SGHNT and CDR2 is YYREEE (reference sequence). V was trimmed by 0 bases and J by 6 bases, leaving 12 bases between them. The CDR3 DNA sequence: TGTGCCAGCAGCTTGGGGGGGAGGTGGCCTGAAGCTTTCTTT. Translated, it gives CASSLGGRWPEAFF.

Written as DNA, the CDR3 is TGTGCCAGCAGTTTTCATTATCAGGGGGCATGGTCTAACTATGGCTACACCTTC. Translating it yields CASSFHYQGAWSNYGYTF. V gene TRBV28 combines with J gene TRBJ1-2; 8 positions agree with TRBD1. Trimming removed 3 bases from V and 0 bases from J; junction bases left unmatched: 12. This CDR3 is 18 amino acids long. Germline assignment: CDR1 MDHEN and CDR2 SYDVKM.

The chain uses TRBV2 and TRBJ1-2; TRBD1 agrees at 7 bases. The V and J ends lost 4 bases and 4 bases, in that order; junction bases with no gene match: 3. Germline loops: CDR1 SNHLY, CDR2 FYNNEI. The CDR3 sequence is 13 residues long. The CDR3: CASSGGTAYGYTF. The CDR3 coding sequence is TGTGCCAGCAGTGGGGGGACAGCCTATGGCTACACCTTC.

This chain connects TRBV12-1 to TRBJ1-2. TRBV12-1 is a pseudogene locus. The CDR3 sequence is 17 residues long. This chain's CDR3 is CASSFYRGWGGNYGYTF. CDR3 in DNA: TGTGCCAGCAGCTTTTATCGGGGTTGGGGGGGAAACTATGGCTACACCTTC.

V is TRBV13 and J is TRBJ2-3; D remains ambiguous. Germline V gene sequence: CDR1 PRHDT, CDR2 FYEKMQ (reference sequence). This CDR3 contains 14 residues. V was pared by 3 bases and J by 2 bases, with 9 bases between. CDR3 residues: CASSLYGDTDTQYF. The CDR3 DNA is TGTGCCAGCAGCTTGTACGGAGACACAGATACGCAGTATTTT.

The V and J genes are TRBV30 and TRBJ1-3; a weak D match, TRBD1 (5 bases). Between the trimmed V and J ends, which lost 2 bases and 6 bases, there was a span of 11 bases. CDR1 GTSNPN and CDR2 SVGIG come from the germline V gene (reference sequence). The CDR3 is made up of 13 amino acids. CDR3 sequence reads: CAWSPTDQNTIYF. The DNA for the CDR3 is TGTGCCTGGAGTCCGACAGACCAAAACACCATATATTTT.

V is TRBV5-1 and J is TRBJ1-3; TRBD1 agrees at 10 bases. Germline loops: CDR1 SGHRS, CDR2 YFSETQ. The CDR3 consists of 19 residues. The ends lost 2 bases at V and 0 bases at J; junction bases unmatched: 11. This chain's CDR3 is CASSFSGQGTAYSGNTIYF. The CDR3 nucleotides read TGCGCCAGCAGCTTCTCGGGACAGGGGACCGCTTACTCTGGAAACACCATATATTTT. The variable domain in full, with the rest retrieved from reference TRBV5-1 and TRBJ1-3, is KAGVTQTPRYLIKTRGQQVTLSCSPISGHRSVSWYQQTPGQGLQFLFEYFSETQRNKGNFPGRFSGRQFSNSRSEMNVSTLELGDSALYLCASSFSGQGTAYSGNTIYFGEGSWLTVV.

The CDR3, as DNA: TGTGCCAGCAGCCTGGCGGGCAGGCCCACAGATACGCAGTATTTT. Translation gives CASSLAGRPTDTQYF. V is TRBV14 and J is TRBJ2-3; TRBD2 might be the D (5 bases). The length of the CDR3 is 15 residues. Deletions cut 4 bases from V and 2 bases from J, with 13 bases between. CDR1 SGHDN and CDR2 FVKESK come from the germline V gene.

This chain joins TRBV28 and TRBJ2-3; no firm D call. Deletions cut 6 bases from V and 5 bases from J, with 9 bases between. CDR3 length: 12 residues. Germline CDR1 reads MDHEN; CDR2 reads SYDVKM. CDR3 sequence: CASRTSIDTQYF. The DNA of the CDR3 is TGTGCCAGCAGAACTTCGATAGATACGCAGTATTTT. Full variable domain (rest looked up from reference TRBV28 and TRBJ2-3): DVKVTQSSRYLVKRTGEKVFLECVQDMDHENMFWYRQDPGLGLRLIYFSYDVKMKEKGDIPEGYSVSREKKERFSLILESASTNQTSMYLCASRTSIDTQYFGPGTRLTVL.

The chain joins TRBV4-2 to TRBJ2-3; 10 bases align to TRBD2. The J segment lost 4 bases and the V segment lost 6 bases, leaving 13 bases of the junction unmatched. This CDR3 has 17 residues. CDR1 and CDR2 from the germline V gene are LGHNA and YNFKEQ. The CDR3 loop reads CASSPSMFSGGSDTQYF. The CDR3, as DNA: TGTGCCAGCAGTCCCTCGATGTTTAGCGGGGGGTCAGATACGCAGTATTTT.

The CDR3 protein is CASSRISRQVNTEAFF. For the CDR3, the DNA is TGTGCCAGCTCAAGGATTTCGAGACAGGTGAACACTGAAGCTTTCTTT. The V gene is TRBV18, the J gene TRBJ1-1, with D perhaps matching TRBD1 (6 bases). V lost 5 bases, J lost 0 bases, and 16 bases lay in between. CDR1 KGHSH and CDR2 LQKENI come from the germline V gene. This CDR3 spans 16 amino acids. Full variable domain (rest looked up from reference TRBV18 and TRBJ1-1): NAGVMQNPRHLVRRRGQEARLRCSPMKGHSHVYWYRQLPEEGLKFMVYLQKENIIDESGMPKERFSAEFPKEGPSILRIQQVVRGDSAAYFCASSRISRQVNTEAFFGQGTRLTVV.

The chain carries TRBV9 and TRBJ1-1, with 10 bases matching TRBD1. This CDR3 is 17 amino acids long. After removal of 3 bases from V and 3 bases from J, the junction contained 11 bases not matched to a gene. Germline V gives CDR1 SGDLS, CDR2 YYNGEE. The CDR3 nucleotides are TGTGCCAGCAGCGCTAGACAGGGGGCGAGCCTGGACACTGAAGCTTTCTTT. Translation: CASSARQGASLDTEAFF.

This CDR3 is CASIAPGTRRANTEAFF. The CDR3, as DNA: TGTGCCAGCATTGCACCGGGGACTCGACGGGCGAACACTGAAGCTTTCTTT. V gene TRBV2 combines with J gene TRBJ1-1; possible D gene TRBD1, 5 bases. CDR3 length: 17 amino acids. Trimming left V 7 bases short and J 1 base short, with 22 bases between. CDR1 SNHLY and CDR2 FYNNEI come from the germline V gene.

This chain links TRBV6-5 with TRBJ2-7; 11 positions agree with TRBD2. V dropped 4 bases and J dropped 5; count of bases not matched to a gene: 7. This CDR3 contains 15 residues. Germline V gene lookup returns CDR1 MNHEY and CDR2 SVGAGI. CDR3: CASSSLAGGIHEQYF. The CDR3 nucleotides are TGTGCCAGCAGTTCTCTAGCGGGGGGCATCCACGAGCAGTACTTC.

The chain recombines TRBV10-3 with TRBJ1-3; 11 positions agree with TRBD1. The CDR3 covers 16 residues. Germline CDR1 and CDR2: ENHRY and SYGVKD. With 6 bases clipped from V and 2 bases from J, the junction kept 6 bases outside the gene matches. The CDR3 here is CAIRDPGQGAGNTIYF. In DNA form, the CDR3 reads TGTGCCATCAGGGATCCGGGACAGGGGGCTGGAAACACCATATATTTT.

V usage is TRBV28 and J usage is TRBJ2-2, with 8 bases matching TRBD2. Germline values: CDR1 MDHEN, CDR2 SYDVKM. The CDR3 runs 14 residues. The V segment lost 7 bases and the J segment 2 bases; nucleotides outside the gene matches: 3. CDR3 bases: TGTGCCAGCAAAGCGGGGGCCAACACCGGGGAGCTGTTTTTT. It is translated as CASKAGANTGELFF.

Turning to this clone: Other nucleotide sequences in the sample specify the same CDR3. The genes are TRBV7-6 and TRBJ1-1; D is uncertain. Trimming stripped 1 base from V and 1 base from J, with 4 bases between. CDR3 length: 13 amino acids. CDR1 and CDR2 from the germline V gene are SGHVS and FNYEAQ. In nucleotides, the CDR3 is TGTGCCAGCAGCTTAGGAGAGAACACTGAAGCTTTCTTT. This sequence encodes CASSLGENTEAFF.

CDR3 sequence (DNA): TGCAGCGTAAGCCCGGACAGGGGACACCAAGAGACCCAGTACTTC. Its protein is CSVSPDRGHQETQYF. This chain uses TRBV29-1 with TRBJ2-5; 9 nucleotides agree with TRBD1. The junction had 8 bases not matched to a gene; V was cut back by 6 bases and J by 0 bases. This CDR3 has 15 residues. CDR1 and CDR2 (germline): SQVTM, ANQGSEA.